Here is one T cell receptor (beta chain) with its context. Antigen: not known. Unique-molecular-identifier-tagged TCR beta cDNA libraries were used. Each CDR3 protein gets one entry after TCRdb re-called the PCR reads with MiXCR. The sample includes about 540,000 distinct CDR3 sequences, approximately 34% of them seen just once. The data are from a study of post-analysis software for immune sequencing data. Between the trimmed V and J ends, which lost 2 bases and 5 bases, there was a span of 10 bases. The germline gives CDR1 MNHEY, CDR2 SMNVEV (reference sequence). The CDR3 runs to 15 residues. Whole-study findings and limits: In patients, TRBV5-6, TRBV5-1 and TRBV20-1 belonged to 4 or 5 TRBV segments found more frequently than in controls.

The sequenced sample was blood. This TCR came from a girl aged 2-17 years with multiple sclerosis. The chain carries TRBV27 and TRBJ1-6; D gene ambiguous. In DNA, the CDR3 is TGTGCCAGCAGTTTAGGTGACGGAAATAATTCACCCCTCCACTTT. Protein: CASSLGDGNNSPLHF.